This T cell receptor (beta chain) derives from a study of OX40 agonist ivuxolimab in advanced cancers. With regard to the full study: The costimulatory receptor OX40 (CD134) was targeted by ivuxolimab, a fully human IgG2 agonistic monoclonal antibody. Intravenous ivuxolimab was administered to patients every 2 weeks at six dose levels: 0.01, 0.1, 0.3, 1.5, 3 and 10 mg/kg. Of the approximately 54 dose-escalation patients, hepatocellular carcinoma was present in about 20, melanoma in around 15, renal cell carcinoma in 9 and head and neck cancer in 9. A male proportion of around 80% and a mean age of roughly 55 years, ranging from about 20 to 79, were recorded for the dose-escalation cohort. Patients were allowed to have had prior anti-PD-1, anti-PD-L1 or anti-CTLA-4 therapy, and 40% of the dose-escalation patients had previously received checkpoint inhibitors. Three dose-escalation patients achieved partial responses, one with hepatocellular carcinoma and two with cutaneous melanoma. The purpose of peripheral TCRbeta sequencing was to test whether ivuxolimab changed TCR sequence diversity and led to clonal T-cell expansion. The paper reports the monotherapy dose-escalation portion (N = 52 patients) of the phase I ivuxolimab trial. The full study reports these points: At doses from 0.1 to 3.0 mg/kg, clonal expansion was seen in both CD4+ and CD8+ blood T cells between baseline and week 6. In partial responders in the 0.1-3.0 mg/kg groups, normalized peripheral clonal expansion was found to be among the lowest, especially among CD8+ T cells. The antigen specificity of the peripheral T cells that underwent clonal expansion was not determined. After ivuxolimab, more expanded clones were found on average in CD8+ T cells than in CD4+ T cells. Low levels of normalized T-cell clonal expansion were also shown by some nonresponding patients.

As regards this clone: There is no known antigen for this receptor. The record has no base qualities; no much larger clone is one base away.

The CDR3 runs 14 residues from the cysteine to the phenylalanine. The sequence is cut down to CDR3 DNA, 42 bases in frame from base 1. From V the trimming removes 0 bases and from J it removes 2 bases, while the gene matches leave 0 bases of the junction unaccounted for. The CDR1 and CDR2 encoded by the germline V gene are SGHVS and FNYEAQ. Genomic DNA was isolated from the sorted cells so that the TCRbeta CDR3 region could be sequenced. TCRbeta CDR3 regions were sequenced using the immunoSEQ Assay. The clones in this table, taken by TCRdb from immuneACCESS, are in-frame only. Not every clone is retained; where verified, under half of the shortfall comes from an unresolved V gene, and the cause of the rest is unknown. In all, the sample holds some 20,000 clones, and 82% of those were seen once. The ten largest clones add up to approximately 3% of the sample. Patients with a history of autoimmune disease or receiving systemic immunosuppression were excluded from the trial. Peripheral blood for TCR sequencing was collected from all dose cohorts at baseline, on cycle 4 day 1, and on cycle 7 day 1. Samples came from an open-label, multicenter, first-in-human phase I dose-escalation trial of ivuxolimab. Adults with locally advanced or metastatic melanoma, renal cell carcinoma, hepatocellular carcinoma or head and neck squamous cell carcinoma were enrolled in the trial. Before TCR sequencing, CD4+ and CD8+ T cells were separately sorted from peripheral blood.

Recombination joined TRBV7-6 with TRBJ2-7; 8 junctional bases match TRBD2. The sample consisted of CD4+ or CD8+ T cells sorted from blood, taken in a trial of the OX40 agonist ivuxolimab. This receptor was taken from an adult with an advanced solid tumor such as melanoma, head and neck, liver or kidney cancer. The DNA is TGTGCCAGCAGCTTAGCTAGCGGGACCTACGAGCAGTACTTC. Translated, this is CASSLASGTYEQYF.